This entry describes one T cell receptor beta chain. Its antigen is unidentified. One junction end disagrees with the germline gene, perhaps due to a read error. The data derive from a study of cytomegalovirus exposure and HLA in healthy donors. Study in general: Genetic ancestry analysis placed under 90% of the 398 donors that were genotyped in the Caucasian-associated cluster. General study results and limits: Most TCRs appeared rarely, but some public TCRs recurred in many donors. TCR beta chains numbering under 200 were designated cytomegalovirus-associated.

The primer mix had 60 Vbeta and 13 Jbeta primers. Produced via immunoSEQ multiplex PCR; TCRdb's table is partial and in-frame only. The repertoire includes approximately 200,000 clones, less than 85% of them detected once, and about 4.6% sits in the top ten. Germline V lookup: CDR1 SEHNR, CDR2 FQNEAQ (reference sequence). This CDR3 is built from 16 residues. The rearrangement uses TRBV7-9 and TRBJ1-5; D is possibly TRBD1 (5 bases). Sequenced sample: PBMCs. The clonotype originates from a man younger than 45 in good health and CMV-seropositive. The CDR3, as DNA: TGTTCCAGCAGCTTAGACGGGTCGGGGGGTAATCAGCCCCAGCATTTT. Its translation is CSSSLDGSGGNQPQHF.